This T cell receptor (beta chain) was observed in a study of breast tumors, draining lymph nodes, adjacent tissues. Study results and limitations: Most tumor T cells seemingly derive from lymph node, then expand in tumor. Tumor repertoires ranked between lymph nodes and nontumor tissue in diversity, with V and J gene preferences. Luminal-like breast cancer showed significantly greater tumor-nontumor repertoire similarity than basal-like breast cancer did. Data only fit, rather than demonstrated, lymph node origin of most tumor T cells.

TCRdb analysed the multiplex PCR reads with MiXCR anew, one entry per CDR3 protein. Among about 15,000 distinct CDR3 sequences, around 50% were seen once, and the ten largest hold 16%. This clonotype was seen ten or more times. Antigen: not known. CDR1 and CDR2 (germline): SGHRS, YFSETQ. The CDR3 runs 14 residues. Losses at the gene ends were 2 bases for V and 7 bases for J; bases not matched to a gene: 8. This clonotype was obtained from a female donor with breast cancer. Some clones in this sample may be carry-over from other donors' samples. The specimen was tumor-adjacent breast tissue. The chain employs TRBV5-1 and TRBJ2-5, with TRBD2 matching over 7 bases. CDR3: CASSLGLGIGTQYF. Written as DNA, the CDR3 is TGCGCCAGCAGCTTAGGACTAGGGATTGGGACCCAGTACTTC.